A single TCR beta chain is shown here with its context. Its specificity is unknown. Trimming removed 0 bases at V and 3 bases at J, with 16 bases between. The CDR3 extends over 17 amino acids. The germline V gene encodes CDR1 MGHRA and CDR2 YSYEKL. This sample was included in a study of T cell responses to AZD1222 COVID-19 vaccine. Study-wide findings and caveats: Close to half of all spike-specific TCRs reportedly target regions of the variants that are unmutated. Repertoires were sampled only after the peak T cell response.

Data came from immunoSEQ multiplex PCR; TCRdb stores just in-frame clones and leaves some out. The table lists 150,000 to 200,000 clones, under 95% of them singletons, with just over 5% in the top ten. This receptor was identified in an adult who received the AZD1222 COVID-19 vaccine. The source was peripheral blood, collected 28 days after the second AZD1222 dose. The chain links TRBV4-1 to TRBJ2-3; TRBD2 is a possible D gene (6 bases). Written as DNA, the CDR3 is TGCGCCAGCAGCCAAGATAGAACGGGAGTACAGACAGATACGCAGTATTTT. Its protein is CASSQDRTGVQTDTQYF.